The 30 T cell receptor beta chains reported below all come from one sample, sequenced in a study of control samples from healthy donors and cancer patients. Repertoires were generated with immunoSEQ multiplex PCR, while TCRdb's copy carries only in-frame clones and drops some. The top ten clones hold 2.1% of a sample with some 130,000 clones, around 92% of them seen once. Sequencing was carried out using blood. The receptors were sampled from a woman aged 50 to 60 in good health.

J is TRBJ1-2 and V is TRBV6-5; D possibly corresponds to TRBD1 (6 bases). The germline V and J ends were trimmed by 7 bases and 2 bases, with 14 bases remaining between them. The V gene's germline CDR1 is MNHEY and CDR2 SVGAGI. The CDR3 is 14 amino acids. In DNA form, the CDR3 reads TGTGCCAGCAAGGCAGGGGAGCTCAACTATGGCTACACCTTC. Protein: CASKAGELNYGYTF.

The rearrangement joins TRBV19 to TRBJ1-3, with a weak D call TRBD1 (5 bases). CDR3 size: 14 residues. Germline assignment: CDR1 LNHDA and CDR2 SQIVND (reference sequence). Trimming shortened V by 7 bases and J by 0 bases, and 10 bases separated the two germline ends. The DNA of the CDR3 is TGTGCCAGTAAGAAAGGGGACTCTGGAAACACCATATATTTT. It yields the protein CASKKGDSGNTIYF.

On this clone itself: The identical CDR3 is also encoded by other nucleotide sequences in the sample. J is TRBJ1-2 and V is TRBV6-1, with unresolved D. Between the trimmed V and J ends, which lost 2 bases and 4 bases, there was a span of 5 bases. The CDR3 is 12 amino acids. Germline lookup yields CDR1 MNHNS and CDR2 SASEGT. CDR3 sequence: CASSESSYGYTF. Here the CDR3 DNA reads TGTGCCAGCAGTGAATCCAGCTATGGCTACACCTTC.

The chain has TRBV5-1 and TRBJ1-1; tentatively, D is TRBD1 (5 bases). The CDR3 sequence is 18 residues long. Germline-derived CDR1 and CDR2 are SGHRS and YFSETQ. The V gene lost 0 bases and the J gene lost 3 bases, with 21 bases spanning the gap. The CDR3 loop reads CASSLELSGRWVDTEAFF. Written as DNA, the CDR3 is TGCGCCAGCAGCTTGGAGCTGTCAGGGAGGTGGGTGGACACTGAAGCTTTCTTT.

CDR3 nucleotide sequence: TGTGCCAGTCGTGATGGGCTAGCGGGAAAGCAGTACTTC. Translated: CASRDGLAGKQYF. The gene calls are TRBV27 and TRBJ2-7; 9 bases fit TRBD2. V was pared by 9 bases and J by 8 bases, with 11 bases of the junction left unmatched. Germline CDR1 is MNHEY and CDR2 is SMNVEV (reference sequence). This CDR3 is built from 13 residues.

The chain employs TRBV15 and TRBJ2-7; 7 bases line up with TRBD2. The CDR3 contains 15 residues. Germline CDR1 and CDR2: LNHNV and YYDKDF (reference sequence). J gave up 6 bases and V 3 bases, and 11 bases lay outside the gene matches. The CDR3 reads CATSRRGGRGGEQYF. For the CDR3, the DNA is TGTGCCACCAGCAGGAGGGGAGGGAGGGGTGGCGAGCAGTACTTC.

The chain couples TRBV5-1 to TRBJ2-5; 7 nucleotides agree with TRBD1. Trimming cost V 4 bases and J 2 bases; bases outside gene matches: 11. Germline CDR1 is SGHRS and CDR2 is YFSETQ. CDR3 size: 16 residues. The CDR3 is CASSRTGTARQETQYF. CDR3 bases: TGCGCCAGCAGCCGGACCGGGACAGCGCGACAAGAGACCCAGTACTTC.

This rearrangement joins TRBV5-4 to TRBJ2-1; the D gene is possibly TRBD2 (6 bases). V was pared by 0 bases and J by 3 bases, with 13 bases between. The CDR3 loop spans 16 amino acids. Germline CDR1 reads SGHNT; CDR2 reads YYREEE (reference sequence). The CDR3 region is CASSLDGGAGYNEQFF. The CDR3 DNA sequence: TGTGCCAGCAGCTTGGATGGCGGGGCGGGCTACAATGAGCAGTTCTTC.

This chain joins TRBV6-5 and TRBJ2-7, with D unclear. Trimming left V 4 bases short and J 2 bases short, with 6 bases between. Germline assignment: CDR1 MNHEY and CDR2 SVGAGI. CDR3 length: 12 amino acids. The CDR3 DNA is TGTGCCAGCAGTTCGGTCACCTACGAGCAGTACTTC. This sequence encodes CASSSVTYEQYF.

This chain connects TRBV5-6 to TRBJ1-5; the match to TRBD1 covers 7 bases. CDR1 SGHDT and CDR2 YYEEEE come from the germline V gene. Trimming took 3 bases from V and 0 from J; bases not matched to a gene: 3. This CDR3 comprises 15 residues. This CDR3 is CASSSTGDSNQPQHF. CDR3 sequence (DNA): TGTGCCAGCAGCTCAACAGGGGATAGCAATCAGCCCCAGCATTTT.

This clone was seen only once. The chain uses TRBV5-1 and TRBJ1-6; 7 nucleotides line up with TRBD1. The trim removed 0 bases at V and 4 bases at J, leaving 4 bases unmatched. There are 16 residues in the CDR3. Looked up from germline, CDR1 is SGHRS and CDR2 is YFSETQ. CDR3 coding DNA: TGCGCCAGCAGCTTGGGAGGGACAGCTTATAATTCACCCCTCCACTTT. It codes for CASSLGGTAYNSPLHF. The full variable domain, its missing parts supplied by reference TRBV5-1 and TRBJ1-6, is KAGVTQTPRYLIKTRGQQVTLSCSPISGHRSVSWYQQTPGQGLQFLFEYFSETQRNKGNFPGRFSGRQFSNSRSEMNVSTLELGDSALYLCASSLGGTAYNSPLHFGNGTRLTVT.

V is TRBV5-4 and J is TRBJ1-1, with D maybe TRBD1 (6 bases). Germline CDR1 and CDR2: SGHNT and YYREEE (reference sequence). Trimming stripped 0 bases from V and 0 bases from J, with 18 bases between. The CDR3 runs to 18 residues. This CDR3 is CASSLARGAGLMNTEAFF. The CDR3 DNA is TGTGCCAGCAGCTTGGCGAGGGGGGCAGGGCTAATGAACACTGAAGCTTTCTTT.

The chain employs TRBV27 and TRBJ2-5; either TRBD1 or TRBD2 may fit D (5 bases each). Germline V lookup: CDR1 MNHEY, CDR2 SMNVEV (reference sequence). CDR3 length: 14 residues. V was pared by 5 bases and J by 4 bases, with 14 bases between. The CDR3 loop is CASSTTVRGETQYF. The CDR3 DNA sequence: TGTGCCAGCAGTACGACAGTCCGGGGAGAGACCCAGTACTTC.

The J gene is TRBJ2-4, the V gene TRBV9; the D is unclear. V was cut by 0 bases and J by 6 bases, with 10 bases left in between. Germline-derived CDR1 and CDR2 are SGDLS and YYNGEE. This CDR3 spans 14 amino acids. The CDR3 DNA reads TGTGCCAGCAGCGTAGACGGGCGCATAAACATTCAGTACTTC. Translation: CASSVDGRINIQYF.

The V and J genes are TRBV5-1 and TRBJ1-6; 7 bases agree with TRBD1. V was pared by 4 bases and J by 7 bases, with 5 bases of the junction left unmatched. Germline assignment: CDR1 SGHRS and CDR2 YFSETQ. The CDR3 covers 14 residues. CDR3 sequence reads: CASSQGDSNSPLHF. The CDR3 coding sequence is TGCGCCAGCAGCCAAGGGGACAGCAATTCACCCCTCCACTTT.

This chain links TRBV15 with TRBJ2-3; D ambiguous. Trimming pared 6 bases from V and 2 bases from J, leaving 3 bases between. Per germline, CDR1 LNHNV and CDR2 YYDKDF (reference sequence). The CDR3 length is 11 residues. This CDR3 reads CATRNTDTQYF. In nucleotides, the CDR3 is TGTGCCACCAGGAACACAGATACGCAGTATTTT.

The chain joins TRBV7-6 to TRBJ2-2; D ambiguous. V lost 5 bases to trimming and J lost 6 bases, with 10 bases between them. From germline, CDR1 is SGHVS and CDR2 FNYEAQ. The CDR3 is 13 residues long. CDR3 in DNA: TGTGCCAGCAGCCGGGTGGGGTCCGGGGAGCTGTTTTTT. Residues: CASSRVGSGELFF.

V is TRBV30 and J is TRBJ1-3, with D unresolved. The CDR3 is 11 residues long. Germline CDR1 is GTSNPN and CDR2 is SVGIG (reference sequence). Trimming left V 4 bases short and J 10 bases short, with 11 bases between. In DNA form, the CDR3 reads TGTGCCTGGAAAGGAGGGTCGACCATATATTTT. Translating gives CAWKGGSTIYF.

In nucleotides, the CDR3 is TGTGCCAGCAGTTCCAGGAATGGCTACACCTTC. It codes for CASSSRNGYTF. The chain combines TRBV2 with TRBJ1-2; no clear D. V lost 5 bases and J lost 6, with 7 bases in between. Germline-derived CDR1 and CDR2 are SNHLY and FYNNEI. The CDR3 loop spans 11 amino acids.

This clone has just one count. This chain uses TRBV10-3 with TRBJ2-7, with 7 positions matching TRBD2. Germline V gives CDR1 ENHRY, CDR2 SYGVKD. The CDR3 runs to 21 residues. The junction had 24 bases not matched to a gene; V was cut back by 2 bases and J by 2 bases. As DNA, the CDR3 is TGTGCCATCAGTGAGCGCCGGGCGCTAGCGGCAAATGGATTACCCGCCTACGAGCAGTACTTC. This sequence encodes CAISERRALAANGLPAYEQYF.

J is TRBJ2-5 and V is TRBV5-6; a weak D match, TRBD2 (6 bases). This CDR3 contains 14 residues. Germline CDR1 SGHDT, CDR2 YYEEEE. The V end lost 0 bases, the J end lost 5 bases, and 11 bases lay between the germline ends. In DNA, the CDR3 is TGTGCCAGCAGCTTGGCCGGGGGATGGGAGACCCAGTACTTC. Translation gives CASSLAGGWETQYF. Drawing the rest from reference TRBV5-6 and TRBJ2-5, the complete variable domain is DAGVTQSPTHLIKTRGQQVTLRCSPKSGHDTVSWYQQALGQGPQFIFQYYEEEERQRGNFPDRFSGHQFPNYSSELNVNALLLGDSALYLCASSLAGGWETQYFGPGTRLLVL.

The chain employs TRBV10-3 and TRBJ1-2; D perhaps matches TRBD1 (6 bases). V was shortened by 0 bases and J by 2 bases, with 7 bases between the two germline ends. Germline V gene lookup returns CDR1 ENHRY and CDR2 SYGVKD. This CDR3 has 14 amino acids. This chain's CDR3 is CAISESQGNYGYTF. CDR3 in DNA: TGTGCCATCAGTGAGTCCCAGGGGAACTATGGCTACACCTTC.

The chain is built from TRBV28 and TRBJ1-6; D perhaps matches TRBD1 (5 bases). Germline V gene sequence: CDR1 MDHEN, CDR2 SYDVKM. The length of the CDR3 is 16 residues. V was trimmed by 3 bases and J by 8 bases, leaving 17 bases between them. Written as DNA, the CDR3 is TGTGCCAGCAGTTTCCAAGGGGCCATCTCAGATTCACCCCTCCACTTT. Its protein product is CASSFQGAISDSPLHF.

This sequence joins TRBV10-3 and TRBJ2-7; 8 bases are a match to TRBD1. V lost 10 bases and J lost 5; bases outside the gene matches: 7. Germline V gene data show CDR1 as ENHRY and CDR2 as SYGVKD. The CDR3 totals 12 residues. The CDR3 DNA is TGTGCCACCGGACAGGGTAGGAACGAGCAGTACTTC. The encoded protein is CATGQGRNEQYF.

The V and J genes are TRBV24-1 and TRBJ2-1; D possibly corresponds to TRBD2 (6 bases). Germline CDR1 is KGHDR and CDR2 is SFDVKD. CDR3 length: 14 amino acids. V was clipped by 7 bases and J by 1 base, with 10 bases between them. The CDR3 DNA follows: TGTGCCACCAGCGGGGGTGGTTCCTACAATGAGCAGTTCTTC. This sequence encodes CATSGGGSYNEQFF.

This chain links TRBV11-1 with TRBJ2-5; 7 nucleotides match TRBD2. The CDR3 runs 14 residues. V was clipped by 6 bases and J by 2 bases; unmatched bases: 6. Germline CDR1 reads SGHAT; CDR2 reads FQDESV (reference sequence). The CDR3 sequence is CASSPGGFQETQYF. CDR3 coding DNA: TGTGCCAGCAGTCCGGGGGGATTTCAAGAGACCCAGTACTTC.

The chain carries TRBV27 and TRBJ2-2; 12 bases map to TRBD2. Germline V CDR1 and CDR2: MNHEY, SMNVEV (reference sequence). The CDR3 runs to 17 residues. V shed 5 bases and J 5 bases; nucleotides not matched to a gene: 9. The CDR3 loop is CASSPRIGTSGTGELFF. CDR3 coding DNA: TGTGCCAGCAGTCCTCGGATAGGGACTAGCGGGACCGGGGAGCTGTTTTTT.

CDR3 DNA sequence: TGTGCCTGGAGTTCTGGGGTATATACGAACACTGAAGCTTTCTTT. Its translation is CAWSSGVYTNTEAFF. The gene calls are TRBV30 and TRBJ1-1; no clear D gene. V was shortened by 2 bases and J by 1 base, with 14 bases between the two germline ends. The germline V gene encodes CDR1 GTSNPN and CDR2 SVGIG (reference sequence). The CDR3 length is 15 residues.

The rearrangement joins TRBV6-5 to TRBJ1-5; D is unclear. V was trimmed by 7 bases and J by 6 bases, leaving 13 bases between them. CDR1 MNHEY and CDR2 SVGAGI come from the germline V gene. The CDR3 spans 13 residues. The CDR3: CASKVNMAQPQHF. The CDR3, as DNA: TGTGCCAGCAAGGTAAACATGGCTCAGCCCCAGCATTTT.

This chain links TRBV30 with TRBJ1-6; weak D call: TRBD1 (5 bases). V was trimmed by 0 bases and J by 4 bases, leaving 7 bases between them. Germline V lookup: CDR1 GTSNPN, CDR2 SVGIG (reference sequence). The CDR3 has 14 residues. The CDR3 coding sequence is TGTGCCTGGAGTGTGGGACCTTATAATTCACCCCTCCACTTT. Amino acid sequence: CAWSVGPYNSPLHF.